Presented here are 4 T cell receptor beta chains from one specimen sequenced in a study of Ad26.COV2.S vaccination and SARS-CoV-2 variants. Measured with immunoSEQ multiplex PCR; TCRdb has only the in-frame clones, and not every one. The table lists approximately 350,000 clones, around four fifths of them singletons, with almost 7.5% in the top ten. The treatment: approximately 18 received Ad26.COV2.S at low or high dose, single or two shots; about 5 received placebo; per-sample allocation not given. The study sampled participants on day 63 after the first vaccine or placebo injection. This sample comprised peripheral blood, obtained in a trial of Ad26.COV2.S vaccine versus placebo. The origin of the receptors is a person aged 18-60 years who received the Ad26.COV2.S COVID-19 vaccine or a placebo.

The chain is built from TRBV2 and TRBJ1-6; 7 positions match TRBD1. Germline V lookup: CDR1 SNHLY, CDR2 FYNNEI. Trimming cost V 6 bases and J 6 bases; bases outside gene matches: 8. The length of the CDR3 is 15 residues. This CDR3 reads CASRETGVGNSPLHF. Here the CDR3 DNA reads TGTGCCAGCAGGGAAACAGGGGTTGGTAATTCACCCCTCCACTTT.

This rearrangement joins TRBV19 to TRBJ1-6, with 9 positions matching TRBD1. The CDR3 extends over 15 amino acids. Trimming cost V 1 base and J 10 bases; bases outside gene matches: 5. Looked up from germline, CDR1 is LNHDA and CDR2 is SQIVND (reference sequence). The CDR3 region is CASSIGGQGGSPLHF. The CDR3 coding sequence is TGTGCCAGTAGTATAGGGGGACAGGGTGGCTCACCCCTCCACTTT.

The rearrangement links TRBV29-1 to TRBJ1-2; D unclear. This CDR3 spans 12 amino acids. The V gene lost 1 base and the J gene lost 3 bases, with 6 bases spanning the gap. The V gene's germline CDR1 is SQVTM and CDR2 ANQGSEA. The CDR3 coding sequence is TGCAGCGTTGAAGGGCGGGACTATGGCTACACCTTC. It is translated as CSVEGRDYGYTF.

The chain has TRBV19 and TRBJ1-1, with D possibly being TRBD1 (5 bases). Trimming took 10 bases from V and 0 from J, leaving 15 bases between them. CDR1 is LNHDA and CDR2 is SQIVND in the germline V gene (reference sequence). The length of the CDR3 is 14 residues. The CDR3 DNA reads TGTGCCACCACCCCCGGACACGTGAACACTGAAGCTTTCTTT. It is translated as CATTPGHVNTEAFF.